This is a list of T cell receptor beta chains from one sample in a study of cytomegalovirus exposure and HLA in healthy donors. Generated by immunoSEQ multiplex PCR, the TCRdb table keeps only in-frame clones and is missing some. The data show approximately 170,000 clones, with approximately 70% seen just once and 4.7% held by the top ten. The sample comprised PBMCs. The receptors derive from a man between 18 and 29 years old in good health and CMV-seropositive. The CDR3 runs from the conserved cysteine through the conserved F or W. A D gene is named only where the DNA matches it firmly. Size is omitted from some rows. Given values are once, few, many or a class for expanded clones.

abundance: -
j_gene: TRBJ2-5
d_gene: -
v_gene: TRBV7-9
CDR3aa: CASSLTLFGAETQYF
CDR3nt: TGTGCCAGCAGCTTGACCCTCTTTGGGGCAGAGACCCAGTACTTC

abundance: -
j_gene: TRBJ1-4
d_gene: -
v_gene: TRBV5-6
CDR3aa: CASSRGTGFNEKLFF
CDR3nt: TGTGCCAGCAGCAGGGGGACCGGCTTTAATGAAAAACTGTTTTTT

abundance: -
j_gene: TRBJ2-5
d_gene: -
v_gene: TRBV5-1
CDR3aa: CASSLEGQTQETQYF
CDR3nt: TGCGCCAGCAGCTTGGAAGGACAAACTCAGGAGACCCAGTACTTC

abundance: once
j_gene: TRBJ1-2
d_gene: TRBD1
v_gene: TRBV7-2
CDR3aa: CASSFDRGPYYGYTF
CDR3nt: TGTGCCAGCAGCTTCGACAGGGGACCGTACTATGGCTACACCTTC

abundance: -
j_gene: TRBJ1-5
d_gene: TRBD1
v_gene: TRBV28
CDR3aa: CASSLRTGQPQHF
CDR3nt: TGTGCCAGCAGTTTAAGGACAGGGCAGCCCCAGCATTTT

abundance: -
j_gene: TRBJ2-2
d_gene: -
v_gene: TRBV5-1
CDR3aa: CASSLSEAGELFF
CDR3nt: TGCGCCAGCAGCCTTTCGGAGGCCGGGGAGCTGTTTTTT

abundance: -
j_gene: TRBJ1-5
d_gene: TRBD1
v_gene: TRBV7-9
CDR3aa: CASSLAQGGNQPQHF
CDR3nt: TGTGCCAGCAGCTTAGCACAGGGGGGAAATCAGCCCCAGCATTTT

abundance: -
j_gene: TRBJ2-1
d_gene: TRBD2
v_gene: TRBV5-1
CDR3aa: CASSLGGSGSSYNEQFF
CDR3nt: TGCGCCAGCAGCTTGGGGGGTAGCGGGAGTTCCTACAATGAGCAGTTCTTC

abundance: medium-sized
j_gene: TRBJ2-5
d_gene: TRBD2
v_gene: TRBV28
CDR3aa: CASRSGGVPETQYF
CDR3nt: TGTGCCAGCAGGAGCGGGGGGGTCCCCGAGACCCAGTACTTC

abundance: -
j_gene: TRBJ1-1
d_gene: -
v_gene: TRBV6-5
CDR3aa: CASSYSTGRERTAFF
CDR3nt: TGTGCCAGCAGTTACTCGACTGGCAGGGAACGAACAGCTTTCTTT

abundance: few
j_gene: TRBJ2-5
d_gene: TRBD1
v_gene: TRBV7-9
CDR3aa: CASSLAGTGGRETQYF
CDR3nt: TGTGCCAGCAGCTTAGCCGGGACAGGAGGTCGAGAGACCCAGTACTTC

abundance: -
j_gene: TRBJ2-3
d_gene: TRBD2
v_gene: TRBV30
CDR3aa: CAWSARGGADTQYF
CDR3nt: TGTGCCTGGAGTGCCCGGGGGGGCGCGGATACGCAGTATTTT

abundance: -
j_gene: TRBJ2-1
d_gene: TRBD2
v_gene: TRBV6-1
CDR3aa: CASSAGLAGVYNEQFF
CDR3nt: TGTGCCAGCAGTGCGGGACTAGCGGGGGTCTACAATGAGCAGTTCTTC

abundance: once
j_gene: TRBJ2-1
d_gene: TRBD2
v_gene: TRBV7-7
CDR3aa: CASSTGTSGRNEQFF
CDR3nt: TGTGCTAGCAGCACGGGGACTAGCGGGAGGAATGAGCAGTTCTTC

abundance: -
j_gene: TRBJ1-1
d_gene: -
v_gene: TRBV6-5
CDR3aa: CASGRVNTEAFF
CDR3nt: TGTGCCAGCGGGCGGGTGAACACTGAAGCTTTCTTT

abundance: -
j_gene: TRBJ1-2
d_gene: -
v_gene: TRBV6-4
CDR3aa: CASSDSFGVHGYTF
CDR3nt: TGTGCCAGCAGTGACTCATTCGGGGTCCATGGCTACACCTTC

abundance: -
j_gene: TRBJ1-1
d_gene: -
v_gene: TRBV7-2
CDR3aa: CASSRPRLNTEAFF
CDR3nt: TGTGCCAGCAGCCGTCCGAGGCTGAACACTGAAGCTTTCTTT

abundance: -
j_gene: TRBJ1-2
d_gene: -
v_gene: TRBV28
CDR3aa: CASSSQGFYGYTF
CDR3nt: TGTGCCAGCAGTTCACAGGGATTCTACGGCTACACCTTC

abundance: -
j_gene: TRBJ1-5
d_gene: TRBD1
v_gene: TRBV19
CDR3aa: CASIEGGQGNQPQHF
CDR3nt: TGTGCCAGTATAGAGGGGGGACAGGGCAATCAGCCCCAGCATTTT

abundance: -
j_gene: TRBJ2-1
d_gene: TRBD2
v_gene: TRBV9
CDR3aa: CASSVEVGGADEQFF
CDR3nt: TGTGCCAGCAGCGTAGAGGTGGGAGGGGCGGACGAGCAGTTCTTC

abundance: -
j_gene: TRBJ2-2
d_gene: -
v_gene: TRBV7-9
CDR3aa: CASSHGKGALDYTGELFF
CDR3nt: TGTGCCAGCAGCCACGGGAAGGGCGCCCTTGACTACACCGGGGAGCTGTTTTTT

abundance: few
j_gene: TRBJ2-1
d_gene: TRBD2
v_gene: TRBV27
CDR3aa: CASSLSAGGIYNEQFF
CDR3nt: TGTGCCAGCAGTTTGTCGGCGGGGGGAATATACAATGAGCAGTTCTTC